This T cell receptor beta chain emerged from a study of glioma-infiltrating T cells after dendritic cell vaccination listed by TCRdb under 2016. General notes on the study: The cohort comprised 15 glioblastoma patients from Phase I and II dendritic cell vaccination trials, 9 newly diagnosed and 6 with recurrent disease. Autologous tumor lysate-pulsed dendritic cell vaccination was administered to the patients between about 2003 and 2012. The vaccine was prepared from monocyte-derived dendritic cells that were cultured for seven to eight days with IL-4 and GM-CSF and then pulsed overnight with autologous tumor lysate. Three intradermal dendritic cell vaccine injections were administered to patients at biweekly intervals in the arm below the axilla. In glioblastoma patients vaccinated with dendritic cells, deep sequencing of TCR beta CDR3 regions served to measure the amount of tumor-infiltrating lymphocytes and to compare repertoires between tumor and blood. TCR sequencing metrics, including TIL content and tumor-blood repertoire overlap, were correlated with survival after dendritic cell vaccination.

TCRB CDR3 regions were amplified from about 1.9 ug genomic DNA, or all available DNA if less, using the immunoSEQ assay. The multiplex PCR relied on 60 forward primers for TCR V beta segments and 13 reverse primers for J beta segments. Synthetic control templates were spiked into each sample at limiting dilution to estimate reads per starting template. Sequencing produced 87 bp reads on the Illumina HiSeq System. The study's own analysis went as follows. PCR and sequencing errors were removed by a nearest neighbor algorithm that merged closely related sequences. TCR overlap was defined as the percentage of unique tumor TCR beta sequences that were also found in the peripheral blood of the same patient. In its TCRdb copy, this immuneACCESS table keeps in-frame sequences only and misses some clones. Where compared with another copy, unresolved V genes explain less than half of these, and the others have no known cause. The DNA gave D and trimming, while V, J and clone size come from that table. Within this sample are about 64,000 clones, with around nine tenths of them counted one time only. The top ten clones comprise roughly 12% of the sample.

Turning to this clone: Its antigen has not been determined. Base qualities are missing; no much larger clone stands one base away.

Findings and caveats that apply to the study as a whole: The three-group TCR overlap response model was described as speculative and requiring prospective validation. TCR clonality showed no direct relationship with survival, which suggests that a diverse polyclonal response may matter. The cohort was small and heterogeneous, only a few patients had full blood and tumor sets, and even fewer had initial-recurrent tumor pairs. After dendritic cell vaccination, a higher estimated pretreatment TIL content predicted longer time to progression and overall survival.

This sample's time point label indicates: after dendritic cell vaccination, including at tumor progression/relapse. Patients were selected on the basis of adequate residual fresh-frozen tumor tissue and more than two years of available survival data. Although molecular status otherwise differed among the glioblastoma patients, no patient had an isocitrate dehydrogenase mutation. PBMC collection took place before vaccination, two weeks after the third vaccination, and at tumor progression if progression occurred. The Qiagen DNeasy Blood extraction Kit was used to extract genomic DNA. As encoded in the germline V gene (reference sequence), CDR1 is LNHDA while CDR2 is SQIVND. Germline trimming: 3 bases from V, 4 bases from J; junction bases outside gene matches: 5. Reading from cysteine to phenylalanine, the CDR3 counts 14 amino acids. Only the CDR3 region is kept as DNA, spanning 42 bases read in frame from base 1.

This chain joins TRBV19 to TRBJ2-7; 8 central nucleotides agree with TRBD2. The clonotype originates from a human donor with glioblastoma. The input for sequencing was blood, taken after dendritic cell vaccination. CDR3 loop: CASSILGRVYEQYF. In nucleotide form, the sequence is TGTGCCAGTAGTATTCTCGGGAGGGTATACGAGCAGTACTTC.